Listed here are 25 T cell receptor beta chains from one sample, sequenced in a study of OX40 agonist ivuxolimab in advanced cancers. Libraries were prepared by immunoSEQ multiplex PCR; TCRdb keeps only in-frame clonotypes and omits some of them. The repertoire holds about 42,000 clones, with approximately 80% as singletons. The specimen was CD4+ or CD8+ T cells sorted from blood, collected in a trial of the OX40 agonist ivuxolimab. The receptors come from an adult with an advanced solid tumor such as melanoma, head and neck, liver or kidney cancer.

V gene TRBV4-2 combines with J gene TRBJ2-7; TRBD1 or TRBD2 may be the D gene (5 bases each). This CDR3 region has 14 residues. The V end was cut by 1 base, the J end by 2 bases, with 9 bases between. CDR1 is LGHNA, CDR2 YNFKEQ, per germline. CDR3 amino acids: CASSQGGNTYEQYF. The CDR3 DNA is TGTGCCAGCAGCCAAGGGGGGAATACCTACGAGCAGTACTTC.

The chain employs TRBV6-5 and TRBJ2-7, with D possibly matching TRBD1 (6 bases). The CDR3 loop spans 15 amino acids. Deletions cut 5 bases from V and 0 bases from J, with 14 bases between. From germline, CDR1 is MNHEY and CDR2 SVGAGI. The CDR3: CASSTRHRDSYEQYF. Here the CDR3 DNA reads TGTGCCAGCAGTACAAGGCACAGGGACTCCTACGAGCAGTACTTC.

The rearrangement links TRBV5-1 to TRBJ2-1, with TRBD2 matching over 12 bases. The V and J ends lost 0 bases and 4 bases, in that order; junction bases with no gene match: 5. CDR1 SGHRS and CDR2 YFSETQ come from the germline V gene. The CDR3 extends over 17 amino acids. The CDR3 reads CASSLATSGSQYNEQFF. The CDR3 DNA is TGCGCCAGCAGCTTGGCGACTAGCGGGAGCCAATACAATGAGCAGTTCTTC.

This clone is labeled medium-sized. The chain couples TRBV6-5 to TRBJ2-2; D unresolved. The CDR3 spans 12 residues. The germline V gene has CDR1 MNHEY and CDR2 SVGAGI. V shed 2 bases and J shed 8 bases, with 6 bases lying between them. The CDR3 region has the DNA TGTGCCAGCAGTTACGTGGGGGGGGAGCTGTTTTTT. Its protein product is CASSYVGGELFF.

CDR3 in DNA: TGTGCCAGCAGATCATACGAGCAGTACTTC. This codes for CASRSYEQYF. The rearrangement uses TRBV28 and TRBJ2-7; the D is unclear. Germline V gene data show CDR1 as MDHEN and CDR2 as SYDVKM. The CDR3 totals 10 residues. Trimming took off 6 bases at V and 4 bases at J, with 4 bases between the two ends.

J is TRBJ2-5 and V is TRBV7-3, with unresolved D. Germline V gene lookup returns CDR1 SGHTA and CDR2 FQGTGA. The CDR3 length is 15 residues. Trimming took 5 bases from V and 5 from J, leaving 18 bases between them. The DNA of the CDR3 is TGTGCCAGCAGCCGCTATCCGGACCGGGCGGAGACCCAGTACTTC. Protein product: CASSRYPDRAETQYF.

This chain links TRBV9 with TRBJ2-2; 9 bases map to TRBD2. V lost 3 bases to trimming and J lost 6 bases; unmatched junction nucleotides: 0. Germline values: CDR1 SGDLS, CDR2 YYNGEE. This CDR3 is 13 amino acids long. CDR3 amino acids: CASSASGAGELFF. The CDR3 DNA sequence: TGTGCCAGCAGCGCTAGCGGGGCCGGGGAGCTGTTTTTT. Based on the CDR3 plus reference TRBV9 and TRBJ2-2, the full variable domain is DSGVTQTPKHLITATGQRVTLRCSPRSGDLSVYWYQQSLDQGLQFLIQYYNGEERAKGNILERFSAQQFPDLHSELNLSSLELGDSALYFCASSASGAGELFFGEGSRLTVL.

The DNA for the CDR3 is TGTGCCAGCAGCTTAGTTGGCGGGACCGTCGGCGGGGAGCTGTTTTTT. This encodes CASSLVGGTVGGELFF. The gene calls are TRBV7-2 and TRBJ2-2; possible D gene TRBD2, 6 bases. The CDR3 consists of 16 residues. Germline V gene sequence: CDR1 SGHTA, CDR2 FQGNSA. Trimming removed 1 base from V and 7 bases from J, with 16 bases in between. Using reference TRBV7-2 and TRBJ2-2 for the parts outside the CDR3, the full variable domain is GAGVSQSPSNKVTEKGKDVELRCDPISGHTALYWYRQSLGQGLEFLIYFQGNSAPDKSGLPSDRFSAERTGGSVSTLTIQRTQQEDSAVYLCASSLVGGTVGGELFFGEGSRLTVL.

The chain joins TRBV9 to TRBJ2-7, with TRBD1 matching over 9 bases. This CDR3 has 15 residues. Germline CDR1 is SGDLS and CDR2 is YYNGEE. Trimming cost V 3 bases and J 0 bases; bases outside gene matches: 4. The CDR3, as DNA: TGTGCCAGCAGCGCGACAGGGGGGGGCTCCTACGAGCAGTACTTC. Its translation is CASSATGGGSYEQYF.

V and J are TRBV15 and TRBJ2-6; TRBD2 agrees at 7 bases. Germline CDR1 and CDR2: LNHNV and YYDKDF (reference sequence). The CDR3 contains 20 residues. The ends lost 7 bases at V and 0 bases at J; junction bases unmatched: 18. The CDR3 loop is CATMRGTPLWSFSGANVLTF. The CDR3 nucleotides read TGTGCCACCATGCGGGGGACTCCACTTTGGTCCTTCTCTGGGGCCAACGTCCTGACTTTC.

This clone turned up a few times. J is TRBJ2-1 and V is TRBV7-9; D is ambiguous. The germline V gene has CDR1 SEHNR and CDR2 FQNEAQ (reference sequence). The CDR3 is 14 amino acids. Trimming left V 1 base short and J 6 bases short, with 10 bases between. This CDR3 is CASSLDVGRNEQFF. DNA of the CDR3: TGTGCCAGCAGCTTAGACGTCGGGCGCAATGAGCAGTTCTTC.

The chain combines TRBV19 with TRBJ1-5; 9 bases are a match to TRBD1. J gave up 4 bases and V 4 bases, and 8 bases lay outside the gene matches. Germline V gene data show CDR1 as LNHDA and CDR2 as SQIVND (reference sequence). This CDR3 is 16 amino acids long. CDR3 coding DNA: TGTGCCAGTAGTAGGACAGGGGCTGTAGGGAATCAGCCCCAGCATTTT. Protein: CASSRTGAVGNQPQHF. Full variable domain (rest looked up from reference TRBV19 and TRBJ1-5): DGGITQSPKYLFRKEGQNVTLSCEQNLNHDAMYWYRQDPGQGLRLIYYSQIVNDFQKGDIAEGYSVSREKKESFPLTVTSAQKNPTAFYLCASSRTGAVGNQPQHFGDGTRLSIL.

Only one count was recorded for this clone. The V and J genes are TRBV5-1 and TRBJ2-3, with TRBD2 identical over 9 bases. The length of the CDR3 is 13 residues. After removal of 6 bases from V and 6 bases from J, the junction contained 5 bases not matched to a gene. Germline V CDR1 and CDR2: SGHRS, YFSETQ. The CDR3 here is CASNRGRGDTQYF. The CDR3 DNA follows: TGCGCCAGCAACCGCGGGAGGGGGGATACGCAGTATTTT. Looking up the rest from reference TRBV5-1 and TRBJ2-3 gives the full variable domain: KAGVTQTPRYLIKTRGQQVTLSCSPISGHRSVSWYQQTPGQGLQFLFEYFSETQRNKGNFPGRFSGRQFSNSRSEMNVSTLELGDSALYLCASNRGRGDTQYFGPGTRLTVL.

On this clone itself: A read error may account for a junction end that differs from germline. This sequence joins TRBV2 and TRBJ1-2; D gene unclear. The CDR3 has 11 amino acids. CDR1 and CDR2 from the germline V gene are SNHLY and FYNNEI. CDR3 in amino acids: CASSVYHGHTF. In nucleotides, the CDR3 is TGTGCCAGCAGTGTATATCATGGCCACACCTTC.

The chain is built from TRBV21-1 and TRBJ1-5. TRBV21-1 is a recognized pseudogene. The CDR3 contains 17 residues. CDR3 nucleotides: TGTGCCAGCAACCCACTACTTTCTCCGGGGCCCAATCAGCCCCAGCATTTT. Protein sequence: CASNPLLSPGPNQPQHF.

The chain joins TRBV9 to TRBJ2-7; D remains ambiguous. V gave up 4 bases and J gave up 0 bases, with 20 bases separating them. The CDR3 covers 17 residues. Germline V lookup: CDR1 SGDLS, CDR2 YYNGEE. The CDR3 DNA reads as TGTGCCAGCAGCCCATTCCAATCCATAGGGAACTCCTACGAGCAGTACTTC. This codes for CASSPFQSIGNSYEQYF. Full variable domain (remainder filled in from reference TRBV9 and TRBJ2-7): DSGVTQTPKHLITATGQRVTLRCSPRSGDLSVYWYQQSLDQGLQFLIQYYNGEERAKGNILERFSAQQFPDLHSELNLSSLELGDSALYFCASSPFQSIGNSYEQYFGPGTRLTVT.

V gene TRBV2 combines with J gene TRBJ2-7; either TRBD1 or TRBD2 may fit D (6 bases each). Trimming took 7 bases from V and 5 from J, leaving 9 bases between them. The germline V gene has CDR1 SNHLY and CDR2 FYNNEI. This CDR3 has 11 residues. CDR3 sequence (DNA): TGTGCCAGCACAAGGGGGGACGAGCAGTACTTC. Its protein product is CASTRGDEQYF.

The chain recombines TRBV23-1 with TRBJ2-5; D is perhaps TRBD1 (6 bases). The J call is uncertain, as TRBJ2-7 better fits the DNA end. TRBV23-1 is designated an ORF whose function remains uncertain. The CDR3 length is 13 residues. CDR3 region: CASSPRGNYEQYF. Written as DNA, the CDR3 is TGCGCCAGCTCCCCGAGGGGGAATTACGAGCAGTACTTC.

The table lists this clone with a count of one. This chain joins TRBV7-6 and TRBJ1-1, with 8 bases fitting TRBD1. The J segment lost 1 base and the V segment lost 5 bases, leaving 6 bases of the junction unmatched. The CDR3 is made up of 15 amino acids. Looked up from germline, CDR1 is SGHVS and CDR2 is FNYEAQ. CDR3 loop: CASSTPGTGNTEAFF. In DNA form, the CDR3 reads TGTGCCAGCAGCACACCCGGGACAGGGAACACTGAAGCTTTCTTT.

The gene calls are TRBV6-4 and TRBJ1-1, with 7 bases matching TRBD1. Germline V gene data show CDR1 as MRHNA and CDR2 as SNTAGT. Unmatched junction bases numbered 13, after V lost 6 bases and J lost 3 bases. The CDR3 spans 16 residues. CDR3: CASSKVGQRLDTEAFF. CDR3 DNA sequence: TGTGCCAGCAGCAAAGTGGGACAGAGGTTAGACACTGAAGCTTTCTTT.

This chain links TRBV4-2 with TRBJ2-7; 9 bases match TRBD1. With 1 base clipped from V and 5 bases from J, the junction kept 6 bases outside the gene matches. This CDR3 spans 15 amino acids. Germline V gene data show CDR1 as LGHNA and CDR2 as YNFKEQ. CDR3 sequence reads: CASSQAGQGADEQYF. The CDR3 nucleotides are TGTGCCAGCAGCCAAGCGGGACAGGGCGCGGACGAGCAGTACTTC.

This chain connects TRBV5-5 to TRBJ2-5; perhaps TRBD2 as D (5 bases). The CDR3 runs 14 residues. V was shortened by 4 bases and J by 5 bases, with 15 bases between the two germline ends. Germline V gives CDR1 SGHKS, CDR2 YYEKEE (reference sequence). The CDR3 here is CASSQRTLLETQYF. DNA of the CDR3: TGTGCCAGCAGCCAACGGACTCTTTTGGAGACCCAGTACTTC.

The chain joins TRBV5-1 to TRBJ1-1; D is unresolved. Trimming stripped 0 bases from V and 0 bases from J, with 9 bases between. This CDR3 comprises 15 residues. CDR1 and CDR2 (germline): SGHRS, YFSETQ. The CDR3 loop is CASSLAGNMNTEAFF. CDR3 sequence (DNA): TGCGCCAGCAGCTTGGCGGGGAACATGAACACTGAAGCTTTCTTT.

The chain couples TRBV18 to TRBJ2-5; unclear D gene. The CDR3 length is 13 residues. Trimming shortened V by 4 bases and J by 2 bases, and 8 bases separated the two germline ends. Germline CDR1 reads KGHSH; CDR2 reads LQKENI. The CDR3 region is CASSLHLQETQYF. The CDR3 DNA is TGTGCCAGCTCACTCCACCTACAAGAGACCCAGTACTTC.

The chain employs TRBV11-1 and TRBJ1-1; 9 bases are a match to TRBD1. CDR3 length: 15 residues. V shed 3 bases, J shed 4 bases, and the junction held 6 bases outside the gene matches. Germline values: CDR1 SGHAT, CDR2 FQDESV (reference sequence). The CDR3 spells CASSLFDRGGTEAFF. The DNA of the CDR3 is TGTGCCAGCAGCTTGTTCGACAGGGGGGGCACTGAAGCTTTCTTT.